The clone carrying this T cell receptor beta chain showed up just a few times. What it binds is not known. The sample is drawn from a study of T-cell memory formation after mild COVID-19. Via MiXCR, TCRdb re-called the 5' RACE reads, giving one row per CDR3 protein. The sample contains 250,000 to 300,000 distinct CDR3 sequences, roughly 15% of which appear only once. The study, taken as a whole, reports: Confirmation was lacking for SARS-CoV-2 specificity of second-wave clones that peaked on day 37. CD4+ contracting clones were found mainly in CM and EM, and CD8+ ones in EMRA. Later expanders leaned CD4+, whereas clones that contracted between day 15 and 85 were balanced CD4/CD8.

Trimming cost V 5 bases and J 5 bases, with 14 bases left between them. Germline V gene lookup returns CDR1 MGHDK and CDR2 SYGVNS. This CDR3 is built from 14 residues. The sample was PBMCs or a T cell subset sorted from them (not recorded which). The source of this sequence is a man aged 18 to 35 who had mild COVID-19 (a few samples of this study predate the infection). Cell type and time point are not known. This rearrangement joins TRBV25-1 to TRBJ2-3, with TRBD1 as a possible D gene (5 bases). The CDR3 sequence is CASSRVREGDTQYF. In DNA, the CDR3 is TGTGCCAGCAGTCGGGTCAGGGAAGGAGATACGCAGTATTTT. Full variable domain (outside the CDR3, taken from reference TRBV25-1 and TRBJ2-3): EADIYQTPRYLVIGTGKKITLECSQTMGHDKMYWYQQDPGMELHLIHYSYGVNSTEKGDLSSESTVSRIRTEHFPLTLESARPSHTSQYLCASSRVREGDTQYFGPGTRLTVL.